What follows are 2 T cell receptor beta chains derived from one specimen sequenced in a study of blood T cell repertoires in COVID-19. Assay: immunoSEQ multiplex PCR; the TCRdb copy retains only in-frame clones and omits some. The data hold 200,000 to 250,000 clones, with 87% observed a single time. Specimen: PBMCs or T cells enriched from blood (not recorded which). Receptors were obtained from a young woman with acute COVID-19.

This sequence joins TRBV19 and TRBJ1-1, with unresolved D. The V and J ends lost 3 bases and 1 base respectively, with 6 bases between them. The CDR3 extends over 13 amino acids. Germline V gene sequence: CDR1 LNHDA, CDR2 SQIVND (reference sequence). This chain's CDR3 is CASSMEGNTEAFF. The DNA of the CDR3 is TGTGCCAGTAGTATGGAGGGGAACACTGAAGCTTTCTTT.

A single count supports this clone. The CDR3 DNA is TGTGCCAGCAGTTACTTCAGGGTTCAGCCCCAGCATTTT. Amino acids: CASSYFRVQPQHF. J is TRBJ1-5 and V is TRBV6-5, with D perhaps matching TRBD1 (5 bases). V was pared by 1 base and J by 6 bases, with 7 bases between. Germline V gene lookup returns CDR1 MNHEY and CDR2 SVGAGI. The CDR3 totals 13 residues.